A selection of T cell receptor beta chains follows, all from one sample in a study of T cell responses to AZD1222 COVID-19 vaccine. Some clones are missing from TCRdb's copy, which holds only in-frame ones; the method was immunoSEQ multiplex PCR. The data contain 150,000 to 200,000 clones, just under 95% of them singletons. The sample consisted of peripheral blood, taken on day 0 of AZD1222 vaccination. These receptors originate from an adult in good health. Each CDR3 is given with its conserved first and last residue. Fields, in order: J gene, V gene, CDR3 protein.

j_call: TRBJ2-2; v_call: TRBV2; cdr3_aa: CASSEWGQTTGELFF
j_call: TRBJ1-1; v_call: TRBV5-1; cdr3_aa: CASSLDPSMNTEAFF
j_call: TRBJ1-6; v_call: TRBV30; cdr3_aa: CACQELNSPLHF
j_call: TRBJ1-1; v_call: TRBV12-3/TRBV12-4; cdr3_aa: CASSFRAREAFF
j_call: TRBJ2-1; v_call: TRBV5-6; cdr3_aa: CASSDRDRVNNEQFF
j_call: TRBJ1-5; v_call: TRBV2; cdr3_aa: CASSEGGANQPQHF
j_call: TRBJ1-2; v_call: TRBV6-4; cdr3_aa: CASSDSGDYGYTF
j_call: TRBJ2-1; v_call: TRBV2; cdr3_aa: CASSERRANNEQFF
j_call: TRBJ2-5; v_call: TRBV12-5; cdr3_aa: CASGVETQYF
j_call: TRBJ1-2; v_call: TRBV5-1; cdr3_aa: CASSLATRGPGYTF
j_call: TRBJ2-1; v_call: TRBV7-7; cdr3_aa: CASSSGDEQFF
j_call: TRBJ1-3; v_call: TRBV20-1; cdr3_aa: CSASLPGSGNTIYF
j_call: TRBJ1-1; v_call: TRBV6-4; cdr3_aa: CASRYYRDNTEAFF
j_call: TRBJ1-5; v_call: TRBV19; cdr3_aa: CASSIVPSEHSNQPQHF
j_call: TRBJ2-5; v_call: TRBV5-5; cdr3_aa: CASSPAGQGREETQYF
j_call: TRBJ1-1; v_call: TRBV15; cdr3_aa: CATLQWVSYPLDPNTEAFF
j_call: TRBJ2-2; v_call: TRBV6-2/TRBV6-3; cdr3_aa: CASSFSVVLNTGELFF
j_call: TRBJ2-7; v_call: TRBV9; cdr3_aa: CASSVGDYNYEQYF
j_call: TRBJ1-5; v_call: TRBV5-8; cdr3_aa: CASSRNARTGGSQPQHF
j_call: TRBJ1-4; v_call: TRBV5-6; cdr3_aa: CASSRKEGTPEKLFF
j_call: TRBJ1-2; v_call: TRBV11-1; cdr3_aa: CASSFGQGDGYTF
j_call: TRBJ1-2; v_call: TRBV7-8; cdr3_aa: CASSLTDRGLSYGYTF
j_call: TRBJ1-1; v_call: TRBV11-2; cdr3_aa: CASSLVTGLNTEAFF
j_call: TRBJ2-3; v_call: TRBV24-1; cdr3_aa: CATSLPGPRADTQYF
j_call: TRBJ2-7; v_call: TRBV7-9; cdr3_aa: CASSLTYEQYF
j_call: TRBJ2-7; v_call: TRBV20-1; cdr3_aa: CSAPALNEQYF
j_call: TRBJ1-1; v_call: TRBV3-1/TRBV3-2; cdr3_aa: CASSQVSTEAFF
j_call: TRBJ1-2; v_call: TRBV10-3; cdr3_aa: CAIRETGGNYGYTF
j_call: TRBJ1-1; v_call: TRBV5-1; cdr3_aa: CASSVGENTEAFF
j_call: TRBJ1-1; v_call: TRBV5-1; cdr3_aa: CASSAWTGFNTEAFF
j_call: TRBJ1-2; v_call: TRBV6-5; cdr3_aa: CASRTPGGVGYTF
j_call: TRBJ1-3; v_call: TRBV6-1; cdr3_aa: CASSDRGVGNTIYF
j_call: TRBJ1-3; v_call: TRBV19; cdr3_aa: CASSEGTVSGNTIYF
j_call: TRBJ2-7; v_call: TRBV3-1/TRBV3-2; cdr3_aa: CASSHRYEQYF
j_call: TRBJ2-3; v_call: TRBV2; cdr3_aa: CASSRRTDTQYF
j_call: TRBJ1-2; v_call: TRBV15; cdr3_aa: CATSRDETGGGYTF
j_call: TRBJ1-6; v_call: TRBV5-1; cdr3_aa: CASSFGQVSNSPLHF
j_call: TRBJ2-1; v_call: TRBV7-7; cdr3_aa: CASSPGVRNEQFF
j_call: TRBJ1-1; v_call: TRBV11-2; cdr3_aa: CASIRGRGNTEAFF
j_call: TRBJ2-5; v_call: TRBV28; cdr3_aa: CASSLPREKETQYF
j_call: TRBJ1-1; v_call: TRBV11-2; cdr3_aa: CASSFGYDTEAFF